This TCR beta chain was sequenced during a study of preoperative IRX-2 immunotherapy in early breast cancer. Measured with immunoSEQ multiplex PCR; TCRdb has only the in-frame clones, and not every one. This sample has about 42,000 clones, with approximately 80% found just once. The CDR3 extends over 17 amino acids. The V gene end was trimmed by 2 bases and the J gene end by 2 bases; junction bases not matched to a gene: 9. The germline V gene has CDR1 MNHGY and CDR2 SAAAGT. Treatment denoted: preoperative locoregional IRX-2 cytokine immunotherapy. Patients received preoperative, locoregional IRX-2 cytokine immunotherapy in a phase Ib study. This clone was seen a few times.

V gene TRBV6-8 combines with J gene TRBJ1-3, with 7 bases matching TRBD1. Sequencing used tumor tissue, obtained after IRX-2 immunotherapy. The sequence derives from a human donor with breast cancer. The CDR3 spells CASSYTQGGGAGNTIYF. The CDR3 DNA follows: TGTGCCAGCAGTTACACCCAGGGGGGTGGAGCTGGAAACACCATATATTTT.